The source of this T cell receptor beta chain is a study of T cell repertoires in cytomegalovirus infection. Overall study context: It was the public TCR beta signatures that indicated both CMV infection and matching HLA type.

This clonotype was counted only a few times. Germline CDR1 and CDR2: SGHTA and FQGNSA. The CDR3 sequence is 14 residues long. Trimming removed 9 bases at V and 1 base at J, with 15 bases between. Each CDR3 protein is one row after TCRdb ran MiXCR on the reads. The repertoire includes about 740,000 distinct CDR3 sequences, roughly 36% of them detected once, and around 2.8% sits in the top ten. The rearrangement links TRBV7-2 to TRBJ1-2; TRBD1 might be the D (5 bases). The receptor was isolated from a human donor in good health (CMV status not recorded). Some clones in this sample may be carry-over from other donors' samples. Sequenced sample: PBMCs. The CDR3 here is CARRGGTDNYGYTF. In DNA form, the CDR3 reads TGTGCCAGACGGGGGGGGACCGATAACTATGGCTACACCTTC. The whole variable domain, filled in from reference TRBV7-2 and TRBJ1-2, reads GAGVSQSPSNKVTEKGKDVELRCDPISGHTALYWYRQSLGQGLEFLIYFQGNSAPDKSGLPSDRFSAERTGGSVSTLTIQRTQQEDSAVYLCARRGGTDNYGYTFGSGTRLTVV.